This T cell receptor (beta chain) is from a study of control samples from healthy donors and cancer patients. CDR1 and CDR2 (germline): KGHSH, LQKENI. The CDR3 spans 12 residues. With V trimmed by 3 bases and J by 7 bases, 1 base remained unmatched. Profiled with immunoSEQ multiplex PCR; TCRdb holds only in-frame clones, not every one. The sample has more than 20,000 clones, just over 90% seen once. The sequenced sample was PBMCs. The TCR was taken from a man aged 50-60 years with lung cancer. This chain connects TRBV18 to TRBJ2-7; the match to TRBD1 covers 9 bases. CDR3: CASSPGQGEQYF. CDR3 coding DNA: TGTGCCAGCTCACCTGGACAGGGGGAGCAGTACTTC.